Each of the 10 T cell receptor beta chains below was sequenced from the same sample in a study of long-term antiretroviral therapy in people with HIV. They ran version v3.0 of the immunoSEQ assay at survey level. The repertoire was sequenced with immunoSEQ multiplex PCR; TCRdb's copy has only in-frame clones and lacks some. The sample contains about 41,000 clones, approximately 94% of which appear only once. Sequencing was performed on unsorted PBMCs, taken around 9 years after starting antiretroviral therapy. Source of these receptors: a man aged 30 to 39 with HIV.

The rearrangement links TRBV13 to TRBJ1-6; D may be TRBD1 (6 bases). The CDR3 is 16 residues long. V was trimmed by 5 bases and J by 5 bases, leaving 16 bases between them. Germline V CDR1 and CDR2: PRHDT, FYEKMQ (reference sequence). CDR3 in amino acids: CASSPSSHRDNSPLHF. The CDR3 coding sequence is TGTGCCAGCAGCCCCTCAAGTCACAGGGATAATTCACCCCTCCACTTT.

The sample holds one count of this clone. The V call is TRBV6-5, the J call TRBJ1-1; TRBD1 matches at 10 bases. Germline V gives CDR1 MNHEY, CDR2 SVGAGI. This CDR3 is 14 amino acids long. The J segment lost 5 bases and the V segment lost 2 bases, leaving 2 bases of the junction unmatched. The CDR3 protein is CASSYGTGVTEAFF. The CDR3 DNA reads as TGTGCCAGCAGTTACGGGACAGGGGTAACTGAAGCTTTCTTT.

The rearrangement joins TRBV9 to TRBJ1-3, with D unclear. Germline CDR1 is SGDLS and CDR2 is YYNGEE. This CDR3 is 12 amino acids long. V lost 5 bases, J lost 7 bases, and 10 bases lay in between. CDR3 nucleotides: TGTGCCAGCAGGGGCAAAGGGAACACCATATATTTT. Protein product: CASRGKGNTIYF. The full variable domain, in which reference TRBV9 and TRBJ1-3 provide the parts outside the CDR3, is DSGVTQTPKHLITATGQRVTLRCSPRSGDLSVYWYQQSLDQGLQFLIQYYNGEERAKGNILERFSAQQFPDLHSELNLSSLELGDSALYFCASRGKGNTIYFGEGSWLTVV.

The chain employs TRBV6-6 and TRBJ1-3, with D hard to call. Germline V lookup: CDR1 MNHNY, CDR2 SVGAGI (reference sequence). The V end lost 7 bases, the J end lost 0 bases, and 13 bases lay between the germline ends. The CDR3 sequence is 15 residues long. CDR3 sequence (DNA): TGTGCCAGCACTCCAGACGGCATCTCTGGAAACACCATATATTTT. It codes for CASTPDGISGNTIYF.

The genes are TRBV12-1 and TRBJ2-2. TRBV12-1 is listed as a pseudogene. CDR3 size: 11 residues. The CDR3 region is CASFSTGELFF. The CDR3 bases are TGTGCCAGCTTTTCCACCGGGGAGCTGTTTTTT.

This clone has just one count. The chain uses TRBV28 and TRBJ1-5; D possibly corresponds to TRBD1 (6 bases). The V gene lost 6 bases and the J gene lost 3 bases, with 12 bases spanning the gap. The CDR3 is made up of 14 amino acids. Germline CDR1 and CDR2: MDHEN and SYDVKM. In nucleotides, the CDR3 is TGTGCCAGCAGGAACAGGGCCCTCAATCAGCCCCAGCATTTT. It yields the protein CASRNRALNQPQHF.

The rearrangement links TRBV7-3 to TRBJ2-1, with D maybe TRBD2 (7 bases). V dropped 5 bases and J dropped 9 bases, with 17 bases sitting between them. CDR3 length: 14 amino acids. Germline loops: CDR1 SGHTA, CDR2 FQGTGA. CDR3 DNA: TGTGCCAGCAGCGCGAGCGGGGTGGACAGTGAGCAGTTCTTC. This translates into CASSASGVDSEQFF.

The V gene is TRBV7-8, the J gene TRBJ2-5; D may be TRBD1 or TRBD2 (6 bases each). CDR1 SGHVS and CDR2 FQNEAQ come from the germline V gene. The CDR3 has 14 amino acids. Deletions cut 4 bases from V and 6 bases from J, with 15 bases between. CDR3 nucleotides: TGTGCCAGCAGCTCCCCGGGGGCAGCTCAGACCCAGTACTTC. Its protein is CASSSPGAAQTQYF.

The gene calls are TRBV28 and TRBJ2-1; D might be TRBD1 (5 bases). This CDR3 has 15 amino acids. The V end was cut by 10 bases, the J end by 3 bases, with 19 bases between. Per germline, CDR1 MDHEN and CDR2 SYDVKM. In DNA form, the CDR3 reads TGTGCCACCCTCCCCGAAGGGGCGAACTACAATGAGCAGTTCTTC. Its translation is CATLPEGANYNEQFF.

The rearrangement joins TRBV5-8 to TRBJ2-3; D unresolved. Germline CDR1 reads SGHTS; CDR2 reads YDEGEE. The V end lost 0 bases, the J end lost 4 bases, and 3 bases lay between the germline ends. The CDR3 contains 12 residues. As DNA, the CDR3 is TGTGCCAGCAGCTTGGAACCAGATACGCAGTATTTT. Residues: CASSLEPDTQYF.